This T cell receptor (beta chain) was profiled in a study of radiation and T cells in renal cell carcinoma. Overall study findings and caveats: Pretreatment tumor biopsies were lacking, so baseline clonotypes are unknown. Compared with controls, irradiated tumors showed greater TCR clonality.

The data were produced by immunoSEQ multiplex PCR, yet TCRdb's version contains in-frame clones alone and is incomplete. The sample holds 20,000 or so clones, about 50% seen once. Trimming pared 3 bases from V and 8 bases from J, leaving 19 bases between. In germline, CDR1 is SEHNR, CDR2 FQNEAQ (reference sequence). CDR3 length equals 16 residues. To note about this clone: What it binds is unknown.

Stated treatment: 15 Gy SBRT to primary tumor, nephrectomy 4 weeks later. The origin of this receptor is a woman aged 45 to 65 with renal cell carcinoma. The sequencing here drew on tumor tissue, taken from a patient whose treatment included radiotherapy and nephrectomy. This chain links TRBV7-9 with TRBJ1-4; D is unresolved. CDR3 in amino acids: CASSLNSVGEEEKLFF. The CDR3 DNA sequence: TGTGCCAGCAGCTTGAACTCGGTCGGGGAAGAAGAAAAACTGTTTTTT.